The 32 T cell receptor beta chains below come from one sample, sequenced in a study of identical twins. From the 5' RACE reads, TCRdb called clonotypes with MiXCR, one entry per CDR3 protein. The data contain roughly 1,500,000 distinct CDR3 sequences, more than 30% of them singletons. The sequencing sample was made of cord blood. These TCRs come from a newborn girl in good health.

This clonotype was seen just once. The rearrangement uses TRBV6-2 or TRBV6-3 and TRBJ1-1, with D possibly matching TRBD1 (6 bases). Germline V gives CDR1 MNHEY, CDR2 SVGEGT. CDR3 length: 12 residues. V lost 7 bases, J lost 4 bases, and 10 bases lay in between. CDR3 DNA: TGTGCCAGCACCGACAGGCGCACTGAAGCTTTCTTT. Protein: CASTDRRTEAFF.

This clonotype was detected a few times. V gene TRBV5-1 combines with J gene TRBJ2-3, with a weak D call TRBD2 (5 bases). Germline V gene data show CDR1 as SGHRS and CDR2 as YFSETQ. Trimming cost V 4 bases and J 1 base, with 13 bases left between them. The CDR3 sequence is 15 residues long. The chain's CDR3 is CASSTGLTRTDTQYF. DNA of the CDR3: TGCGCCAGCAGCACCGGACTTACGCGCACAGATACGCAGTATTTT.

This clonotype was seen a handful of times. The rearrangement uses TRBV20-1 and TRBJ2-3; D is unclear. CDR1 is DFQATT, CDR2 SNEGSKA, per germline (reference sequence). This CDR3 region has 14 residues. Trimming stripped 4 bases from V and 1 base from J, with 12 bases between. The CDR3 nucleotides read TGCAGTGCTACGGTGACGGATGGCACAGATACGCAGTATTTT. Translation gives CSATVTDGTDTQYF.

This clonotype came up once. V and J are TRBV10-3 and TRBJ1-5; D unresolved. Per the germline V gene, CDR1 is ENHRY and CDR2 is SYGVKD. CDR3 size: 12 residues. V lost 3 bases to trimming and J lost 6 bases, with 6 bases between them. The CDR3 is CAISDSGQPQHF. DNA of the CDR3: TGTGCCATCAGTGATTCAGGTCAGCCCCAGCATTTT.

This clonotype was seen many times. The gene calls are TRBV7-2 and TRBJ2-1; 7 nucleotides agree with TRBD2. CDR1 is SGHTA, CDR2 FQGNSA, per germline. The CDR3 extends over 15 amino acids. V shed 0 bases and J 5 bases; nucleotides not matched to a gene: 4. CDR3 loop: CASSLAGGLNNEQFF. The CDR3 bases are TGTGCCAGCAGCTTAGCGGGAGGGCTTAACAATGAGCAGTTCTTC.

This clonotype was counted many times. Here the CDR3 reads CASSQGTFYGYTF. The CDR3 DNA sequence: TGTGCCAGCAGCCAAGGAACCTTCTATGGCTACACCTTC. J is TRBJ1-2 and V is TRBV14; no definite D call. CDR1 and CDR2 (germline): SGHDN, FVKESK. There are 13 residues in the CDR3. V lost 1 base and J 4 bases, leaving 7 bases between the germline ends.

The table lists this clonotype with a count of one. CDR3 in amino acids: CASNVYGENEKLFF. CDR3 sequence (DNA): TGTGCCAGTAATGTTTACGGCGAAAATGAAAAACTGTTTTTT. The gene calls are TRBV19 and TRBJ1-4; D gene ambiguous. The CDR3 contains 14 residues. Between the trimmed V and J ends, which lost 7 bases and 5 bases, there was a span of 14 bases. The germline CDR1 and CDR2 sequences are LNHDA and SQIVND (reference sequence).

The chain joins TRBV5-1 to TRBJ2-5; D unclear. The germline V and J ends were trimmed by 4 bases and 11 bases, with 18 bases remaining between them. The CDR3 has 13 residues. Germline lookup yields CDR1 SGHRS and CDR2 YFSETQ. The CDR3 spells CASSVTWYNEQYF. CDR3 DNA sequence: TGCGCCAGCAGCGTGACCTGGTACAATGAGCAGTACTTC.

Concerning this clonotype: Compared with germline, one end of the junction differs, possibly owing to a read error. The V and J genes are TRBV6-1 and TRBJ1-2; weak D call: TRBD1 (6 bases). The CDR3 extends over 13 amino acids. Germline V CDR1 and CDR2: MNHNS, SASEGT. This CDR3 is CASSVTGNYGHTF. In DNA form, the CDR3 reads TGTGCCAGCAGTGTTACAGGGAACTATGGCCACACCTTC.

This clonotype was picked up many times. The V call is TRBV28, the J call TRBJ1-1, with D hard to call. This CDR3 region has 12 residues. Germline-derived CDR1 and CDR2 are MDHEN and SYDVKM. With 6 bases removed from V and 3 bases from J, the gap between germline ends came to 8 bases. The CDR3 spells CASSLSYTEAFF. The DNA for the CDR3 is TGTGCCAGCAGCCTATCATACACTGAAGCTTTCTTT.

Written as DNA, the CDR3 is TGTGCCACCAGCAGAGTGGGACTAGCCTACAATGAGCAGTTCTTC. It codes for CATSRVGLAYNEQFF. The chain has TRBV15 and TRBJ2-1; TRBD2 matches at 8 bases. CDR3 size: 15 residues. V lost 1 base and J lost 2; bases outside the gene matches: 1. Looked up from germline, CDR1 is LNHNV and CDR2 is YYDKDF (reference sequence).

The CDR3 coding sequence is TGTGCCTGGAGTCGGGGGGATTCACCCCTCCACTTT. It translates to CAWSRGDSPLHF. The V and J genes are TRBV30 and TRBJ1-6, with D tentatively TRBD1 (5 bases). The germline V gene encodes CDR1 GTSNPN and CDR2 SVGIG (reference sequence). This CDR3 is 12 amino acids long. Trimming stripped 2 bases from V and 8 bases from J, with 7 bases between.

This clonotype was seen a handful of times. J is TRBJ1-6 and V is TRBV20-1; tentative D call: TRBD1 (6 bases). V was shortened by 1 base and J by 0 bases, with 28 bases between the two germline ends. Germline assignment: CDR1 DFQATT and CDR2 SNEGSKA (reference sequence). This CDR3 contains 22 residues. The CDR3 is CSARAPRVWARRGSSYNSPLHF. The CDR3, as DNA: TGCAGTGCTAGAGCGCCGAGGGTATGGGCAAGGAGGGGGAGCTCCTATAATTCACCCCTCCACTTT.

The rearrangement links TRBV28 to TRBJ2-5; TRBD2 agrees at 11 bases. This CDR3 comprises 23 residues. Germline V gene sequence: CDR1 MDHEN, CDR2 SYDVKM. V lost 1 base and J lost 2; bases outside the gene matches: 24. CDR3 in DNA: TGTGCCAGCAGTTTATCCCTAGGGGGCGCGTCTACTAGCGGGAGAGAAGAGCAAGAGACCCAGTACTTC. Its protein product is CASSLSLGGASTSGREEQETQYF.

The rearrangement links TRBV15 to TRBJ2-3; TRBD2 matches at 7 bases. V gave up 0 bases and J gave up 2 bases; unmatched junction bases: 8. The CDR3 runs 17 residues. CDR1 and CDR2 from the germline V gene are LNHNV and YYDKDF (reference sequence). CDR3: CATSRDGIAGSTDTQYF. CDR3 nucleotides: TGTGCCACCAGCAGAGATGGGATAGCGGGTTCCACAGATACGCAGTATTTT.

The V gene is TRBV4-2, the J gene TRBJ2-2; perhaps TRBD1 as D (5 bases). The CDR3 is 14 amino acids. Trimming removed 1 base at V and 4 bases at J, with 7 bases between. The germline CDR1 and CDR2 sequences are LGHNA and YNFKEQ. In nucleotides, the CDR3 is TGTGCCAGCAGCCAAGTCAGGGTCACCGGGGAGCTGTTTTTT. It translates to CASSQVRVTGELFF.

In its sample, this clonotype was seen a few times. The chain couples TRBV28 to TRBJ2-4, with 7 bases identical to TRBD2. Germline V gives CDR1 MDHEN, CDR2 SYDVKM. This CDR3 is 15 amino acids long. V lost 3 bases and J lost 0; bases outside the gene matches: 2. The CDR3 bases are TGTGCCAGCAGTTTCCTAGCGGTAGCCAAAAACATTCAGTACTTC. It translates to CASSFLAVAKNIQYF. Full variable domain (remainder filled in from reference TRBV28 and TRBJ2-4): DVKVTQSSRYLVKRTGEKVFLECVQDMDHENMFWYRQDPGLGLRLIYFSYDVKMKEKGDIPEGYSVSREKKERFSLILESASTNQTSMYLCASSFLAVAKNIQYFGAGTRLSVL.

DNA of the CDR3: TGCGCCAGCAGCTCTCCTACAGGGGTGGTTGGCTACACCTTC. Translating it yields CASSSPTGVVGYTF. The chain links TRBV5-1 to TRBJ1-2; 7 bases match TRBD1. The CDR3 runs to 14 residues. Germline V gene lookup returns CDR1 SGHRS and CDR2 YFSETQ. Losses at the gene ends were 3 bases for V and 7 bases for J; bases not matched to a gene: 9.

About this clonotype itself: At one of its ends the junction is not consistent with the germline gene, which may arise from a read error. The chain combines TRBV2 with TRBJ2-3; D may be TRBD2 (6 bases). This CDR3 has 15 residues. Looked up from germline, CDR1 is SNHLY and CDR2 is FYNNEI. The CDR3 region is CASSDNSGYTDTRYF. For the CDR3, the DNA is TGTGCCAGCAGTGATAATAGCGGATACACAGATACGCGGTATTTT.

V is TRBV29-1 and J is TRBJ2-5; D possibly matches TRBD1 or TRBD2 (5 bases each). Near its end, the DNA agrees better with TRBJ2-7, so the J call may be wrong. Germline V gene sequence: CDR1 SQVTM, CDR2 ANQGSEA. The CDR3 has 15 residues. Written as DNA, the CDR3 is TGCAGCGTTGCCCTAGGGACGAGGGACGTCAACGAGCAGTACTTC. Translated, it gives CSVALGTRDVNEQYF.

J is TRBJ2-7 and V is TRBV20-1, with D hard to call. Germline V lookup: CDR1 DFQATT, CDR2 SNEGSKA (reference sequence). The CDR3 runs 16 residues. V was pared by 2 bases and J by 0 bases, with 17 bases between. CDR3 coding DNA: TGCAGTGCTAGATCACAACAGTCCTTCAGCTCCTACGAGCAGTACTTC. Protein sequence: CSARSQQSFSSYEQYF.

The rearrangement joins TRBV3-1 to TRBJ2-5; 8 bases line up with TRBD1. The CDR3 loop spans 15 amino acids. The germline gives CDR1 LGHDT, CDR2 YNNKEL (reference sequence). V was pared by 1 base and J by 11 bases, with 12 bases of the junction left unmatched. The CDR3, as DNA: TGTGCCAGCAGCCAAGTTAGGGGCAGGGGGCAGGAGCAGTACTTC. It is translated as CASSQVRGRGQEQYF.

The chain links TRBV3-1 to TRBJ1-2, with 8 bases identical to TRBD1. Germline V CDR1 and CDR2: LGHDT, YNNKEL (reference sequence). Unmatched junction bases numbered 6, after V lost 3 bases and J lost 3 bases. This CDR3 is 15 amino acids long. CDR3 amino acids: CASSQSGGAYYGYTF. Here the CDR3 DNA reads TGTGCCAGCAGCCAGTCAGGGGGCGCTTACTATGGCTACACCTTC.

The chain links TRBV20-1 to TRBJ2-1; possibly TRBD2 for D (6 bases). CDR1 and CDR2 from the germline V gene are DFQATT and SNEGSKA (reference sequence). The CDR3 is 14 amino acids. The CDR3 protein is CSISGGPSYNEQFF. As DNA, the CDR3 is TGCAGCATTTCCGGGGGTCCCTCCTACAATGAGCAGTTCTTC.

V usage is TRBV20-1 and J usage is TRBJ2-5; D remains unclear. The J call may be faulty, since TRBJ2-7 better matches the DNA end. Germline CDR1 reads DFQATT; CDR2 reads SNEGSKA (reference sequence). This CDR3 region has 12 residues. CDR3 DNA sequence: TGCAGTGCTCCTAGAGGTACAGTCGAGCAGTACTTC. Translation: CSAPRGTVEQYF.

This clonotype was seen repeatedly, ten times or more. The chain uses TRBV7-2 and TRBJ2-3; possible D gene TRBD2, 6 bases. CDR1 is SGHTA, CDR2 FQGNSA, per germline. V shed 5 bases and J shed 0 bases, with 9 bases lying between them. The CDR3 loop spans 14 amino acids. This CDR3 reads CASSPSASTDTQYF. The CDR3 bases are TGTGCCAGCAGCCCTAGCGCTAGCACAGATACGCAGTATTTT.

In this sample, this clonotype turned up a few times. The CDR3 reads CAISRAPDRVGYEQYF. CDR3 nucleotide sequence: TGTGCCATCAGCAGAGCGCCCGACAGGGTCGGTTACGAGCAGTACTTC. The V gene is TRBV10-3, the J gene TRBJ2-7; TRBD1 agrees at 7 bases. The germline V gene encodes CDR1 ENHRY and CDR2 SYGVKD. After removal of 6 bases from V and 4 bases from J, the junction contained 15 bases not matched to a gene. The CDR3 length is 16 residues.

This chain uses TRBV28 with TRBJ2-7; D may be TRBD1 or TRBD2 (5 bases each). The germline V gene has CDR1 MDHEN and CDR2 SYDVKM. The CDR3 extends over 15 amino acids. Trimming pared 8 bases from V and 0 bases from J, leaving 17 bases between. The CDR3 DNA is TGTGCCAGCGGGGGTTTCTGGAGCGGCTCCTACGAGCAGTACTTC. Its protein is CASGGFWSGSYEQYF.

The genes are TRBV5-1 and TRBJ2-2, with D tentatively TRBD1 (6 bases). Trimming stripped 4 bases from V and 1 base from J, with 14 bases between. Germline V CDR1 and CDR2: SGHRS, YFSETQ. The CDR3 is 16 amino acids. In DNA, the CDR3 is TGCGCCAGCAGCACACAGGGTACCCGGAACACCGGGGAGCTGTTTTTT. This codes for CASSTQGTRNTGELFF.

J is TRBJ2-7 and V is TRBV9; no firm D call. Per germline, CDR1 SGDLS and CDR2 YYNGEE. The CDR3 contains 15 residues. V was cut by 1 base and J by 4 bases, with 15 bases left in between. CDR3 bases: TGTGCCAGCAGCGTAAGGGCCTCTAATGAATACGAGCAGTACTTC. Amino acid sequence: CASSVRASNEYEQYF.

This clonotype was seen a handful of times. J is TRBJ2-7 and V is TRBV5-5; D gene ambiguous. V was trimmed by 7 bases and J by 2 bases, leaving 10 bases between them. Germline values: CDR1 SGHKS, CDR2 YYEKEE (reference sequence). The CDR3 length is 12 residues. The CDR3 nucleotides are TGTGCCAGCTCCTGGGCGGCCTACGAGCAGTACTTC. Translated: CASSWAAYEQYF.

The chain uses TRBV9 and TRBJ1-2; D is undetermined. There are 14 residues in the CDR3. Deletions cut 0 bases from V and 4 bases from J, with 10 bases between. CDR1 and CDR2 (germline): SGDLS, YYNGEE. Here the CDR3 reads CASSVAKASYGYTF. The CDR3 nucleotides are TGTGCCAGCAGCGTAGCTAAAGCTAGCTATGGCTACACCTTC.